This T cell receptor beta chain was recorded in a study of PD-1 blockade in classical Hodgkin lymphoma. Profiled with immunoSEQ multiplex PCR; TCRdb holds only in-frame clones, not every one. The sample lists approximately 16,000 clones; about 86% were seen once. Concerning this clone: What it recognizes is unknown.

The germline CDR1 and CDR2 sequences are SGHRS and YFSETQ. This CDR3 comprises 14 residues. The ends were cut back, 0 bases at V and 6 bases at J, with 12 bases in the middle. Findings of the study overall: Newly diagnosed patients reportedly trailed healthy donors in baseline TCR diversity.

Time point meaning: newly diagnosed, previously untreated cHL patient sample. By magnetic negative selection, CD4+ T cells were purified from thawed PBMCs. What served as comparison were PBMCs in newly diagnosed, untreated classical Hodgkin lymphoma. The TCR comes from a human donor with classical Hodgkin lymphoma. The rearrangement uses TRBV5-1 and TRBJ1-1; TRBD1 might be the D (6 bases). Sequencing was done on a sample of CD4+ T cells from blood. The CDR3 spells CASSLEQGAAEAFF. For the CDR3, the DNA is TGCGCCAGCAGCTTGGAACAGGGCGCGGCTGAAGCTTTCTTT.